The clone carrying this T cell receptor beta chain was picked up a small number of times. What it binds is unknown. Reverse transcription of all isolated RNA meant that expressed TCRB transcripts were sequenced. Profiling relied on immunoSEQ multiplex PCR, and the TCRdb table lists in-frame clones only, not all of them. Of under 55,000 clones listed, over 40% are singletons. This specimen belongs to a study of beta chain features in type 1 diabetes. After removal of 2 bases from V and 1 base from J, the junction contained 10 bases not matched to a gene. From germline, CDR1 is PRHDT and CDR2 FYEKMQ (reference sequence). There are 19 residues in the CDR3. General study points: Researchers reported that naive, central memory and Treg TCRB repertoires appeared more similar in patients than in healthy donors. All four CD4+ subsets from Type 1 diabetes patients carried moderately but significantly shorter TCRB CDR3s.

Cells sorted by CD45RO/CCR7/CD25/CD127/CD95/CD27 comprised CD4+ naive, central memory, regulatory and stem cell-like memory cells. Populations obtained by sorting all exceeded 98% purity. This sequence joins TRBV13 and TRBJ2-4, with 11 bases matching TRBD2. Sequenced material: Tregs from blood. The TCR originated in a young man with type 1 diabetes. DNA for the CDR3: TGTGCCAGCAGCTTAACACGGGCTAGCGGGAGGTCGGCCAAAAACATTCAGTACTTC. This translates into CASSLTRASGRSAKNIQYF.